The 22 T cell receptor beta chains listed next were all sequenced from one sample in a study of shared clonotypes between healthy human individuals. Produced via immunoSEQ multiplex PCR; TCRdb's table is partial and in-frame only. The sample consists of roughly 1,000,000 clones, around 78% of them appearing once. The sequenced sample was memory CD4+ T cells from PBMCs. Subset here: CD45RA-negative fraction. These TCRs come from a man younger than 35 in good health. Some clones in this sample may be carry-over from other donors' samples.

V and J are TRBV28 and TRBJ2-2, with 7 bases aligning to TRBD2. The length of the CDR3 is 15 residues. The germline CDR1 and CDR2 sequences are MDHEN and SYDVKM. After removal of 3 bases from V and 2 bases from J, the junction contained 3 bases not matched to a gene. CDR3 sequence reads: CASSFQRGNTGELFF. The CDR3 DNA reads TGTGCCAGCAGTTTCCAGCGGGGAAACACCGGGGAGCTGTTTTTT.

This sequence joins TRBV5-4 and TRBJ2-1; 9 bases align to TRBD2. The germline CDR1 and CDR2 sequences are SGHNT and YYREEE (reference sequence). This CDR3 region has 16 residues. V shed 0 bases and J 1 base; nucleotides not matched to a gene: 2. The CDR3 protein is CASSLVAGGSYNEQFF. CDR3 DNA: TGTGCCAGCAGCTTGGTCGCGGGAGGGTCCTACAATGAGCAGTTCTTC.

This clone was seen many times. J is TRBJ1-1 and V is TRBV6-5; D remains unclear. Trimming removed 6 bases at V and 3 bases at J, with 8 bases between. The germline V gene has CDR1 MNHEY and CDR2 SVGAGI. This CDR3 contains 12 residues. The CDR3 bases are TGTGCCAGCAGGACCTGGGACACTGAAGCTTTCTTT. Encoded protein: CASRTWDTEAFF.

This sequence joins TRBV28 and TRBJ2-7, with TRBD1 matching over 8 bases. CDR1 and CDR2 from the germline V gene are MDHEN and SYDVKM. The CDR3 consists of 17 residues. Trimming at V came to 5 bases and at J to 2 bases, leaving 14 bases not matched to a gene. The CDR3 DNA reads TGTGCCAGCAGTCCGCTGACAGGGGCCCAAGCTACCTACGAGCAGTACTTC. It yields the protein CASSPLTGAQATYEQYF.

The genes are TRBV29-1 and TRBJ2-3; D might be TRBD1 (6 bases). V lost 7 bases, J lost 0 bases, and 11 bases lay in between. Germline values: CDR1 SQVTM, CDR2 ANQGSEA. The CDR3 sequence is 13 residues long. In DNA, the CDR3 is TGCAGCGGTGGGACAAGTAGCACAGATACGCAGTATTTT. It codes for CSGGTSSTDTQYF.

This sequence joins TRBV9 and TRBJ2-1; D remains unclear. Trimming pared 0 bases from V and 14 bases from J, leaving 12 bases between. This CDR3 contains 12 residues. The V gene's germline CDR1 is SGDLS and CDR2 YYNGEE. This chain's CDR3 is CASSVASGRKFF. The CDR3 bases are TGTGCCAGCAGCGTAGCTTCCGGACGGAAGTTCTTC.

The V call is TRBV2, the J call TRBJ1-2, with a tentative D call TRBD1 (6 bases). V lost 6 bases and J 0 bases, leaving 11 bases between the germline ends. The CDR3 contains 14 residues. Germline V lookup: CDR1 SNHLY, CDR2 FYNNEI. As DNA, the CDR3 is TGTGCCAGCAGGATACAGGGAGCTAACTATGGCTACACCTTC. It encodes CASRIQGANYGYTF.

This clone was seen repeatedly, ten times or more. V gene TRBV4-1 combines with J gene TRBJ2-6; D call uncertain. The CDR3 has 16 amino acids. V shed 2 bases and J shed 0 bases, with 8 bases lying between them. The germline CDR1 and CDR2 sequences are MGHRA and YSYEKL. CDR3 sequence reads: CASSQPRLSGANVLTF. The DNA for the CDR3 is TGCGCCAGCAGCCAACCTCGGCTCTCTGGGGCCAACGTCCTGACTTTC.

On this clone: This likely came from a read error, as a far larger clone is one base away. This rearrangement joins TRBV5-6 to TRBJ1-2; tentatively, D is TRBD1 (5 bases). The ends were cut back, 3 bases at V and 5 bases at J, with 11 bases in the middle. The CDR3 contains 13 residues. Germline CDR1 and CDR2: SGHDT and YYEEEE. In DNA form, the CDR3 reads TGTGCCAGCAGCTGGCCGACAGAGTATGGCTACACCTTC. Amino acids: CASSWPTEYGYTF.

The chain uses TRBV28 and TRBJ2-1; no clear D gene. Trimming left V 10 bases short and J 6 bases short, with 7 bases between. The germline V gene encodes CDR1 MDHEN and CDR2 SYDVKM. This CDR3 contains 10 residues. In DNA form, the CDR3 reads TGTGCCACCAGGAGCAATGAGCAGTTCTTC. Its protein is CATRSNEQFF.

The chain is built from TRBV18 and TRBJ2-7, with D unresolved. V was cut by 4 bases and J by 5 bases, with 15 bases left in between. The length of the CDR3 is 14 residues. Germline CDR1 KGHSH, CDR2 LQKENI. The CDR3 protein is CASSQLSLSDEQYF. The CDR3 DNA reads as TGTGCCAGCTCACAGCTCTCCTTATCCGACGAGCAGTACTTC.

The CDR3: CSVSDWAYGYTF. In nucleotides, the CDR3 is TGCAGCGTTTCCGACTGGGCCTATGGCTACACCTTC. The chain joins TRBV29-1 to TRBJ1-2; D not resolved. Germline-derived CDR1 and CDR2 are SQVTM and ANQGSEA. The CDR3 has 12 amino acids. Trimming took 5 bases from V and 4 from J, leaving 11 bases between them. Together with reference TRBV29-1 and TRBJ1-2, the CDR3 gives the full variable domain: SAVISQKPSRDICQRGTSLTIQCQVDSQVTMMFWYRQQPGQSLTLIATANQGSEATYESGFVIDKFPISRPNLTFSTLTVSNMSPEDSSIYLCSVSDWAYGYTFGSGTRLTVV.

This chain joins TRBV5-1 and TRBJ2-7, with 9 positions matching TRBD1. Germline CDR1 is SGHRS and CDR2 is YFSETQ. J gave up 3 bases and V 4 bases, and 8 bases lay outside the gene matches. The CDR3 has 15 residues. CDR3 protein: CASSQGTGSNYEQYF. For the CDR3, the DNA is TGCGCCAGCAGCCAGGGGACAGGGAGTAACTACGAGCAGTACTTC.

The J gene is TRBJ2-7, the V gene TRBV27, with TRBD1 matching over 8 bases. The CDR3 sequence is 17 residues long. CDR1 and CDR2 from the germline V gene are MNHEY and SMNVEV (reference sequence). V lost 6 bases and J lost 2; bases outside the gene matches: 15. The CDR3 protein is CASSRLRGRDGAYEQYF. In DNA form, the CDR3 reads TGTGCCAGCAGCCGCCTCAGGGGGCGCGACGGGGCCTACGAGCAGTACTTC.

The V gene is TRBV30, the J gene TRBJ2-7, with 13 nucleotides matching TRBD2. From germline, CDR1 is GTSNPN and CDR2 SVGIG (reference sequence). The CDR3 sequence is 16 residues long. With V trimmed by 3 bases and J by 6 bases, 11 bases remained unmatched. The CDR3 DNA is TGTGCCTGGAGGAAACTAGCGGGAGGGCCACTCTCCGAGCAGTACTTC. The encoded protein is CAWRKLAGGPLSEQYF. The complete variable domain, with remaining parts taken from reference TRBV30 and TRBJ2-7, reads SQTIHQWPATLVQPVGSPLSLECTVEGTSNPNLYWYRQAAGRGLQLLFYSVGIGQISSEVPQNLSASRPQDRQFILSSKKLLLSDSGFYLCAWRKLAGGPLSEQYFGPGTRLTVT.

This clone was picked up one time. The chain is built from TRBV27 and TRBJ2-2, with 8 bases that match TRBD2. V lost 8 bases, J lost 4 bases, and 9 bases stayed unmatched. Looked up from germline, CDR1 is MNHEY and CDR2 is SMNVEV (reference sequence). This CDR3 contains 15 residues. The CDR3 DNA reads TGTGCCAGCGCTACGACTAGCGCCCGCACCGGGGAGCTGTTTTTT. Amino acids: CASATTSARTGELFF.

The CDR3 DNA sequence: TGTGCCTGGAACGTCGGGGCTAATGAAAAACTGTTTTTT. Amino acids: CAWNVGANEKLFF. The chain carries TRBV30 and TRBJ1-4; D unclear. The germline V gene encodes CDR1 GTSNPN and CDR2 SVGIG (reference sequence). The CDR3 spans 13 residues. Trimming removed 4 bases at V and 3 bases at J, with 9 bases between.

Here the CDR3 DNA reads TGTGCCAGCAGCCGTGACGATCAGCCCCAGCATTTT. Translation: CASSRDDQPQHF. The chain couples TRBV7-9 to TRBJ1-5; D is unresolved. This CDR3 is 12 amino acids long. CDR1 and CDR2 from the germline V gene are SEHNR and FQNEAQ (reference sequence). V was clipped by 5 bases and J by 5 bases, with 7 bases between them.

This chain uses TRBV28 with TRBJ2-5; D possibly matches TRBD1 or TRBD2 (6 bases each). The ends were cut back, 4 bases at V and 9 bases at J, with 30 bases in the middle. In germline, CDR1 is MDHEN, CDR2 SYDVKM. This CDR3 is built from 18 residues. The chain's CDR3 is CASSSHPGASGPGWAQYF. The DNA for the CDR3 is TGTGCCAGCAGTTCGCATCCGGGGGCCTCAGGGCCAGGGTGGGCCCAGTACTTC.

In this sample, this clone turned up once. The rearrangement links TRBV28 to TRBJ2-7; D is unclear. Trimming shortened V by 7 bases and J by 4 bases, and 20 bases separated the two germline ends. Germline CDR1 MDHEN, CDR2 SYDVKM. CDR3 length: 15 residues. The CDR3 region has the DNA TGTGCCAGCAAGGAAAGGGCCCCGAACAGTTACGAGCAGTACTTC. Amino acids: CASKERAPNSYEQYF.

For this clone: Other nucleotide sequences in the sample specify the same CDR3. The chain has TRBV4-1 and TRBJ2-5; no clear D. Trimming stripped 6 bases from V and 5 bases from J, with 16 bases between. Per the germline V gene, CDR1 is MGHRA and CDR2 is YSYEKL. There are 14 residues in the CDR3. CDR3: CASSPSSSQETQYF. The CDR3 nucleotides are TGCGCCAGCAGTCCCTCATCGTCCCAGGAGACCCAGTACTTC.

The V gene is TRBV5-1, the J gene TRBJ1-3; D is ambiguous. The CDR3 is 15 residues long. Germline CDR1 SGHRS, CDR2 YFSETQ. V lost 1 base and J lost 2, with 10 bases in between. CDR3 protein: CASSLSLQTGNTIYF. In nucleotides, the CDR3 is TGCGCCAGCAGCTTGTCCTTGCAAACTGGAAACACCATATATTTT.